The present TCR beta chain was sequenced within a study of T cells in Graves' hyperthyroidism and ophthalmopathy. Amplification yielded TCR beta CDR3 regions, with RNA transcripts as the source. Initially, a first-round RT-PCR of the TCR CDR3 employed the HTBI primer set. In TCRdb, the multiplex PCR reads were re-called with MiXCR into one record per CDR3 protein. Among 300,000 to 450,000 distinct CDR3 sequences listed, around 14% were seen once. PBMCs were obtained from approximately 10 ml fresh peripheral blood. The table lists this clonotype with many counts. The CDR3 extends over 16 amino acids. J lost 5 bases, V lost 0 bases, and 2 bases had no gene match. The germline V gene has CDR1 SGHNT and CDR2 YENEEA.

This chain links TRBV11-3 with TRBJ2-3; 13 positions match TRBD2. This clonotype was obtained from a woman aged 55-75 years with Graves' hyperthyroidism. Sample: blood. DNA for the CDR3: TGTGCCAGCAGCTTAGAAGGGACTAGCGGGAAAGATACGCAGTATTTT. It codes for CASSLEGTSGKDTQYF.